The source of this TCR beta chain is a study of blood T cell repertoires in COVID-19. Study as a whole: Acute and convalescent COVID-19 samples came from the United States, Italy and Spain. PBMCs, B-cell-depleted T cells, or T cells were the source of the cDNA or gDNA that made up the material.

The repertoire was sequenced with immunoSEQ multiplex PCR; TCRdb's copy has only in-frame clones and lacks some. The sample has around 140,000 clones, 88% seen once; the top ten hold 2% to 2.5%. With 3 bases removed from V and 3 bases from J, the gap between germline ends came to 9 bases. The CDR3 runs 14 residues. CDR1 is SGHRS, CDR2 YFSETQ, per germline. Specimen: peripheral blood. This clonotype originated in a man aged 65-85 years with active COVID-19. This chain connects TRBV5-1 to TRBJ2-2; tentative D call: TRBD1 (6 bases). The CDR3 here is CASSSQGDTGELFF. CDR3 coding DNA: TGCGCCAGCAGCTCACAGGGCGACACCGGGGAGCTGTTTTTT.